The following is a T cell receptor beta chain sequence with its context. This specimen belongs to a study of T cell changes during pregnancy in multiple sclerosis. The table came from immunoSEQ multiplex PCR; TCRdb's copy has only in-frame clones and leaves some out. Of 30,000 or so clones listed, approximately 92% are singletons. This sequence was found in a female donor with multiple sclerosis, enrolled in a pregnancy study. The sample consisted of CD8+ T cells from peripheral blood mononuclear cells, taken in the second trimester of pregnancy.

In DNA, the CDR3 is TGTGCCAGCAGCGTTAAGGGGCACTCCTACAATGAGCAGTTCTTC. Protein sequence: CASSVKGHSYNEQFF. V gene TRBV9 combines with J gene TRBJ2-1; tentative D call: TRBD1 (5 bases). The CDR3 has 15 residues. Germline CDR1 and CDR2: SGDLS and YYNGEE. Trimming took off 2 bases at V and 0 bases at J, with 9 bases between the two ends.